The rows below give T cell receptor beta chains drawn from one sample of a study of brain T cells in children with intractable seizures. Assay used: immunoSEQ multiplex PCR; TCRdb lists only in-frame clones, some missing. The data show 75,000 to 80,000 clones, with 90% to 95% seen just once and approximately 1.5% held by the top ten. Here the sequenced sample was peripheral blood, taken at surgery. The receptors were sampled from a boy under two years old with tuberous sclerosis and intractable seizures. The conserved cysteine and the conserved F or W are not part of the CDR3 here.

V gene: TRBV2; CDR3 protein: AIELLAGAEQY
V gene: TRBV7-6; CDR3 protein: ASSSGSTYEQY
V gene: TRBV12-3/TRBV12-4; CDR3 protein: ASSGDTQY
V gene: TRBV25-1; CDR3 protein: ASSEMNTEAF
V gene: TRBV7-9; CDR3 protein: ASSQGIAGKLF
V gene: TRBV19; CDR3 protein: ASSISSGQGYEQY
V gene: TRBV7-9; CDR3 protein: ASSFTGGSPLH
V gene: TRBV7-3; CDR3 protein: ASSRVDRGPYNEQF
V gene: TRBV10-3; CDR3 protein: AISLNSGGASPLH
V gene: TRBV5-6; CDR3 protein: ASSWGTSGITHEQY
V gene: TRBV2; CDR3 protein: ASSSRSSYNEQF
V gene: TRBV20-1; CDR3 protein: SASPTSGRFFSYNEQF
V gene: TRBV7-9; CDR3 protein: ASSFAGSGNYEQY
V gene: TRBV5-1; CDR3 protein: ASSLTSDPYNEQF
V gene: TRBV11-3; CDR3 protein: ASSLGATYTGELF
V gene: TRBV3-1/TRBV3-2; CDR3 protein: ASSQEFTWLAGEIYEQY
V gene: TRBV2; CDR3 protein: ANDRVLNNEQF
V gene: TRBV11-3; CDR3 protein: ASSLGFAQRSPEAF
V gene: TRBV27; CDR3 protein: ASGRDRGVEQY
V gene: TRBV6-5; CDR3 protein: ASTQGGTEAF
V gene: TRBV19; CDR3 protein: ASSRGVSANVLT
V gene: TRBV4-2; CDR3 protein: ASSQEYARTDTQY
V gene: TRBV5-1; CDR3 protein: ASSPAGSANYGYT
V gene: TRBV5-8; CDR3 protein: ASSFGRTSGRIDTQY
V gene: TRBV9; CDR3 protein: ASSPHPVQPWAQY
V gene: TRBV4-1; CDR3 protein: ASSLETGVNEKLF
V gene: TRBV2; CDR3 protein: ASGAAGRVSTEAF
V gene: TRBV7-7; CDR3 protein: ASSFGLAGETQY
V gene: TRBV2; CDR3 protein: ASSSDRGGYGYT
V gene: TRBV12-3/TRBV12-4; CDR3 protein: ASSFRGLQPQH
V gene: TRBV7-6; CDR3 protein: ASSLGTSTDTQY
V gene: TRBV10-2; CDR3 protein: ASSASLAGANTGELF
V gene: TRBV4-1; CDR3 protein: ASSRTAQETQY
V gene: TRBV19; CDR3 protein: ASSIFGVRGNYEQY
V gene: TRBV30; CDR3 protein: AWRVNTEAF
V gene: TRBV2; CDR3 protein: ASSFVLAGTGEQY
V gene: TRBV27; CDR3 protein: ASSGLASYEQY
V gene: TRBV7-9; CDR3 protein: ASSLRDTQY
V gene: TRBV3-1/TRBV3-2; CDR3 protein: ASRGRLNSPLH
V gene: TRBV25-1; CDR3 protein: ASRHNGQNTEAF
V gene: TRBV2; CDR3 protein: ASRPRTGLTGNTIY
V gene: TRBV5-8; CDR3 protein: ASSLLWTGGDNTEAF
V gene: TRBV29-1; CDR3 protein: SVVTHRNTIY
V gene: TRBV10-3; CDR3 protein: AIERELGNEQF
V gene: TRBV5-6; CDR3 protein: ASSLAGTGTYGYT
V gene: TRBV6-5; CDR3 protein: ASSYSDGGYNEQF
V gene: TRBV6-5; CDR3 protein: ASSYSDRAPTYEQY
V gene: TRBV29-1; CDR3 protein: SVVTGIFGGQY
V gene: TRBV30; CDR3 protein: AWRSLGGATYEQY
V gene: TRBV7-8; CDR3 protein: ASSFLGQPADTQY
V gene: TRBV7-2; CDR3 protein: ASSPIVRDTQY
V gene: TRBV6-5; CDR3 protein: ASSFSGRAGNEQF
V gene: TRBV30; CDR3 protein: AWEVSDTGELF
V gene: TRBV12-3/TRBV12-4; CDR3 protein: ASSLAGGYEQY
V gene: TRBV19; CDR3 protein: ASSIYHGGNYGYT
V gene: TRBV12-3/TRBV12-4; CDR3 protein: ASSLERVGEAF
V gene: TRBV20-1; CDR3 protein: SASLWDQKETQY
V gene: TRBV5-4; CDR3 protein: ASSSSNSGTHLSPLH
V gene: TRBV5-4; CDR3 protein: ASSLSRVGDTEAF
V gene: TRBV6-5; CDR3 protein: ASSYSPGGDEQF